The sequence of this T cell receptor (beta chain) was determined in a study of blood T cells in healthy people across ages. Germline CDR1 reads DFQATT; CDR2 reads SNEGSKA (reference sequence). The CDR3 extends over 12 amino acids. Trimming shortened V by 1 base and J by 6 bases, and 10 bases separated the two germline ends. This clonotype was recorded many times. Next came a second PCR, run for about 7 to 12 cycles, which used a sample-barcoded 5' primer along with a J-beta primer mix. TCRdb processed the 5' RACE reads anew with MiXCR; each CDR3 protein has one entry. The sample has about 780,000 distinct CDR3 sequences; 35% to 60% are singletons.

The sequencing sample was made of blood. The chain carries TRBV20-1 and TRBJ2-7; tentatively, D is TRBD1 (6 bases). The source of this sequence is a man aged 80 or over in good health. The DNA of the CDR3 is TGCAGTGCTAGAGGGTCGGACAGCGAGCAGTACTTC. As protein: CSARGSDSEQYF.